These 17 T cell receptor beta chains originate from one sample sequenced in a study of cytomegalovirus exposure and HLA in healthy donors. A multiplex PCR was run with 60 Vbeta primers and 13 Jbeta primers. The protocol was immunoSEQ multiplex PCR, while the TCRdb copy is restricted to in-frame clones and leaves out a portion. Across around 140,000 clones, the top ten clones capture about 2.3% of the sample. Sample: PBMCs. All receptors derive from a woman aged 18-29 years in good health and CMV-seronegative.

The rearrangement joins TRBV10-2 to TRBJ2-5; 9 nucleotides align to TRBD2. The better agreement between TRBJ2-7 and the DNA end casts doubt on the J call. This CDR3 comprises 16 residues. Germline lookup yields CDR1 WSHSY and CDR2 SAAADI. The CDR3: CASKWSSGMDSYEQYF. The CDR3 nucleotides read TGCGCCAGCAAGTGGTCTAGCGGGATGGACTCCTACGAGCAGTACTTC.

The chain has TRBV19 and TRBJ1-2; no clear D. This CDR3 spans 12 amino acids. Between the trimmed V and J ends, which lost 0 bases and 4 bases, there was a span of 3 bases. Germline assignment: CDR1 LNHDA and CDR2 SQIVND (reference sequence). This CDR3 reads CASSIDSYGYTF. In DNA, the CDR3 is TGTGCCAGTAGTATAGACAGCTATGGCTACACCTTC.

The chain is built from TRBV4-1 and TRBJ2-7, with 10 bases fitting TRBD2. This CDR3 contains 15 residues. Germline assignment: CDR1 MGHRA and CDR2 YSYEKL. Trimming removed 6 bases from V and 4 bases from J; junction bases left unmatched: 9. The CDR3 loop reads CASSRTSGNPYEQYF. In DNA, the CDR3 is TGCGCCAGCAGTCGGACTAGCGGAAACCCATACGAGCAGTACTTC.

This chain joins TRBV5-1 and TRBJ1-1, with 9 bases fitting TRBD1. The CDR3 totals 16 residues. V lost 4 bases, J lost 4 bases, and 11 bases stayed unmatched. The germline gives CDR1 SGHRS, CDR2 YFSETQ. CDR3 protein: CASSLDGRTGVTEAFF. In DNA form, the CDR3 reads TGCGCCAGCAGCCTGGATGGGAGGACAGGGGTCACTGAAGCTTTCTTT.

This chain connects TRBV27 to TRBJ2-7; TRBD2 might be the D (7 bases). Between the trimmed V and J ends, which lost 4 bases and 4 bases, there was a span of 23 bases. The length of the CDR3 is 17 residues. Germline assignment: CDR1 MNHEY and CDR2 SMNVEV (reference sequence). As DNA, the CDR3 is TGTGCCAGCAGTTATAACCCCCCCCGGGGGGCGCGGTACGAGCAGTACTTC. As protein: CASSYNPPRGARYEQYF.

The rearrangement joins TRBV6-5 to TRBJ2-5; 11 positions agree with TRBD2. Germline V lookup: CDR1 MNHEY, CDR2 SVGAGI. The CDR3 is 15 amino acids. The J segment lost 2 bases and the V segment lost 6 bases, leaving 5 bases of the junction unmatched. Here the CDR3 reads CASRRLAGKQETQYF. DNA of the CDR3: TGTGCCAGCAGGAGACTAGCGGGGAAACAAGAGACCCAGTACTTC.

The rearrangement uses TRBV2 and TRBJ2-7, with a tentative D call TRBD2 (5 bases). The CDR3 loop spans 13 amino acids. The germline V gene encodes CDR1 SNHLY and CDR2 FYNNEI. Trimming pared 11 bases from V and 3 bases from J, leaving 17 bases between. The CDR3 loop reads CALKREGGYEQYV. The CDR3 DNA sequence: TGTGCCCTTAAGCGAGAGGGCGGCTACGAGCAGTACGTC.

The chain couples TRBV19 to TRBJ2-5; 7 positions agree with TRBD1. This CDR3 has 15 amino acids. The V gene end was trimmed by 5 bases and the J gene end by 3 bases; junction bases not matched to a gene: 9. The V gene's germline CDR1 is LNHDA and CDR2 SQIVND (reference sequence). CDR3 residues: CASSLQTGTKETQYF. The CDR3 coding sequence is TGTGCCAGTAGTCTCCAGACAGGGACCAAAGAGACCCAGTACTTC. Complete variable domain (other parts from reference TRBV19 and TRBJ2-5): DGGITQSPKYLFRKEGQNVTLSCEQNLNHDAMYWYRQDPGQGLRLIYYSQIVNDFQKGDIAEGYSVSREKKESFPLTVTSAQKNPTAFYLCASSLQTGTKETQYFGPGTRLLVL.

This chain links TRBV29-1 with TRBJ2-1; TRBD2 matches at 8 bases. V lost 6 bases to trimming and J lost 8 bases; unmatched junction nucleotides: 12. This CDR3 spans 14 amino acids. CDR1 is SQVTM, CDR2 ANQGSEA, per germline. CDR3 in amino acids: CSVGRRLAFDEQFF. DNA for the CDR3: TGCAGCGTCGGCCGCCGACTAGCGTTCGATGAGCAGTTCTTC.

This chain joins TRBV10-3 and TRBJ2-2, with a weak D call TRBD2 (5 bases). CDR1 and CDR2 from the germline V gene are ENHRY and SYGVKD. Trimming took 0 bases from V and 5 from J, leaving 7 bases between them. The CDR3 loop spans 14 amino acids. CDR3 nucleotides: TGTGCCATCAGTGAGTCACGGGAAACCGGGGAGCTGTTTTTT. Its translation is CAISESRETGELFF.

A word on this clone: Other DNA sequences from this sample encode an identical CDR3 as well. The V gene is TRBV9, the J gene TRBJ2-1; 7 positions agree with TRBD2. The J segment lost 5 bases and the V segment lost 2 bases, leaving 13 bases of the junction unmatched. The germline V gene has CDR1 SGDLS and CDR2 YYNGEE. The CDR3 spans 17 residues. The CDR3 sequence: CASSVGGVWGKDNEQFF. CDR3 nucleotides: TGTGCCAGCAGCGTGGGGGGGGTGTGGGGGAAGGACAATGAGCAGTTCTTC.

The chain uses TRBV11-3 and TRBJ2-3; TRBD2 might be the D (5 bases). V was trimmed by 5 bases and J by 2 bases, leaving 17 bases between them. The CDR3 consists of 16 residues. Germline V gene lookup returns CDR1 SGHNT and CDR2 YENEEA. CDR3 protein: CASSRRGADLTDTQYF. In DNA form, the CDR3 reads TGTGCCAGCAGCCGCCGCGGAGCGGACCTCACAGATACGCAGTATTTT.

Here the CDR3 reads CASSSPWGGYEQYV. The CDR3 DNA reads as TGTGCCAGCAGCTCCCCTTGGGGGGGATACGAGCAGTACGTC. The chain has TRBV7-9 and TRBJ2-7; 7 bases are a match to TRBD2. This CDR3 region has 14 residues. Germline loops: CDR1 SEHNR, CDR2 FQNEAQ (reference sequence). V was clipped by 4 bases and J by 4 bases; unmatched bases: 7.

The CDR3 loop is CASRSWEYEQYV. CDR3 DNA: TGTGCCAGCAGATCCTGGGAGTACGAGCAGTACGTC. The chain joins TRBV6-6 to TRBJ2-7, with D possibly matching TRBD2 (5 bases). CDR3 size: 12 residues. Germline V gives CDR1 MNHNY, CDR2 SVGAGI (reference sequence). V was shortened by 6 bases and J by 4 bases, with 10 bases between the two germline ends.

V usage is TRBV6-1 and J usage is TRBJ2-7; 7 bases fit TRBD2. J was trimmed by 3 bases and V by 6 bases; bases with no gene match: 5. Germline CDR1 reads MNHNS; CDR2 reads SASEGT. The CDR3 contains 13 residues. For the CDR3, the DNA is TGTGCCAGCAGGGTTGGGAGGGACTACGAGCAGTACGTC. Residues: CASRVGRDYEQYV.

The gene calls are TRBV4-3 and TRBJ2-4; 10 bases fit TRBD1. The CDR3 is 18 amino acids. Germline V CDR1 and CDR2: LGHNA, YSLEER. V dropped 2 bases and J dropped 6; count of bases not matched to a gene: 13. This CDR3 is CASSQKSIDRGHRNIQYF. CDR3 DNA: TGCGCCAGCAGCCAAAAGAGTATAGACAGGGGGCATCGAAACATTCAGTACTTC.

This rearrangement joins TRBV15 to TRBJ1-3; D uncertain. V lost 5 bases, J lost 1 base, and 9 bases lay in between. This CDR3 comprises 14 residues. Germline values: CDR1 LNHNV, CDR2 YYDKDF (reference sequence). In DNA form, the CDR3 reads TGTGCCACCAGCTTAAATCCTTCTGGAAACACCATATATTTT. This sequence encodes CATSLNPSGNTIYF.